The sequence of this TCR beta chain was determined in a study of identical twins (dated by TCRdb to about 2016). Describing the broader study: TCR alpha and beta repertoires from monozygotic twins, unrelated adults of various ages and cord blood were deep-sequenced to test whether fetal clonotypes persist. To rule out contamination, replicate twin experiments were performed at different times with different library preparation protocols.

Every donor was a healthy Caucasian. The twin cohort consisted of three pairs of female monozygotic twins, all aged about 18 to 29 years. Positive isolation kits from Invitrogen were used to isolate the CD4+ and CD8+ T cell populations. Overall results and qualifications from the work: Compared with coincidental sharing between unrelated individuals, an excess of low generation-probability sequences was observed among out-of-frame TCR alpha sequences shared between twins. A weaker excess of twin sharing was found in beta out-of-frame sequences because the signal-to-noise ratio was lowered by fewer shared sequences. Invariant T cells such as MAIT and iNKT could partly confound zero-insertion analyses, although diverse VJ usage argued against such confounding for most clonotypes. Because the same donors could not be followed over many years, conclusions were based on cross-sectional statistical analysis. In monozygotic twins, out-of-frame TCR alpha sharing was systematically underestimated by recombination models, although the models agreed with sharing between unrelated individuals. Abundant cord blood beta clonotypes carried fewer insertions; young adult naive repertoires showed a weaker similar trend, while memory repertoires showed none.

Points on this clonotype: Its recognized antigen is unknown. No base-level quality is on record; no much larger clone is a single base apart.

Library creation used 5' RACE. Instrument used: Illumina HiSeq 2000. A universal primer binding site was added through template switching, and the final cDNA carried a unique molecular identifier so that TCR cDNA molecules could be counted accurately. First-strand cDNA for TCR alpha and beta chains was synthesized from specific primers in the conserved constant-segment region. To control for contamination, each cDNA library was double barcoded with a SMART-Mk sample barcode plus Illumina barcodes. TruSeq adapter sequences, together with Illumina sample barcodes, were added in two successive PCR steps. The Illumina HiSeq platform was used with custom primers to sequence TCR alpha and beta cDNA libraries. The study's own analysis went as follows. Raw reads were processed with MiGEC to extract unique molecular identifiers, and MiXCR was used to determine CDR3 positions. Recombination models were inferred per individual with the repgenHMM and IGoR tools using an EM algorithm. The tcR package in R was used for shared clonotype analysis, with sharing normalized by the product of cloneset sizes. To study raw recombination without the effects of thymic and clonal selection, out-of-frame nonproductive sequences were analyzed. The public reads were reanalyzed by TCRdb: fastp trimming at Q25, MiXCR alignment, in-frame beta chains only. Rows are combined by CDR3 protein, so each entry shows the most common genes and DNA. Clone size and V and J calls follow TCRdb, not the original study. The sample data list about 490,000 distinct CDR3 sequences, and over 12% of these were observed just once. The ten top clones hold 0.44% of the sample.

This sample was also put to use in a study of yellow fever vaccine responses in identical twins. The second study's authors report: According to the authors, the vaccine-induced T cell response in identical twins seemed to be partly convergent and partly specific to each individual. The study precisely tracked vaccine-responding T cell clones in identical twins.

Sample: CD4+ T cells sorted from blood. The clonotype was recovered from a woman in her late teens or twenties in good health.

The CDR3 corresponds to CASSQDDRGISNQPQHF. The DNA is TGCGCCAGCAGCCAAGACGACAGGGGTATTAGCAATCAGCCCCAGCATTTT. The chain couples TRBV4-1 to TRBJ1-5; 8 middle bases align to TRBD1. From V the trimming removes 0 bases and from J it removes 0 bases, while the gene matches leave 4 bases of the junction unaccounted for. Including cysteine and phenylalanine, the CDR3 has 17 amino acids. The only DNA kept is the CDR3, 51 bases in frame from the first base. Per the germline V gene, MGHRA is the CDR1 and YSYEKL is the CDR2.